This TCR beta chain was sequenced for a study of blood T cell repertoires in COVID-19. Participants were aged about 18 to 100 years, lived in 25 or so US areas, and enrolled virtually. The CDR3 consists of 11 residues. Trimming left V 11 bases short and J 4 bases short, with 9 bases between. The V gene's germline CDR1 is SNHLY and CDR2 FYNNEI. Clones were sequenced by immunoSEQ multiplex PCR, and TCRdb holds only the in-frame ones, with some missing. The table lists about 200,000 clones, about 84% of them singletons. This chain links TRBV2 with TRBJ1-5; a possible D gene is TRBD1 (5 bases). This clonotype was sampled from a man aged 35-49 years with acute COVID-19. Sequencing input: PBMCs or T cells enriched from blood (not recorded which). The CDR3 loop reads CAGGENQPQHF. CDR3 sequence (DNA): TGTGCCGGAGGGGAGAATCAGCCCCAGCATTTT.